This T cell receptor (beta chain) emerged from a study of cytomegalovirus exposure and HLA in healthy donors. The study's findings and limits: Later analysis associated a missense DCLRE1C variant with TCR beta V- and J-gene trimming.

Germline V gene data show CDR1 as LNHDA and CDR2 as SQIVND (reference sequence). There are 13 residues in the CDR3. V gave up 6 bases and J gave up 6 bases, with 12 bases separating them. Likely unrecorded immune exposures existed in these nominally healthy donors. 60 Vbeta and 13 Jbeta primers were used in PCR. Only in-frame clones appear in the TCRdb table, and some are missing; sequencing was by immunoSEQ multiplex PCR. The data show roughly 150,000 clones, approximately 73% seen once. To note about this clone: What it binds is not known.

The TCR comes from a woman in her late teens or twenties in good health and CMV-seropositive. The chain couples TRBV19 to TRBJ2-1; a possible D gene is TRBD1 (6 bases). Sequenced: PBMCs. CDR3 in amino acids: CASSSLGGNEQFF. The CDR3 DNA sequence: TGTGCCAGTAGCTCACTAGGGGGCAATGAGCAGTTCTTC.